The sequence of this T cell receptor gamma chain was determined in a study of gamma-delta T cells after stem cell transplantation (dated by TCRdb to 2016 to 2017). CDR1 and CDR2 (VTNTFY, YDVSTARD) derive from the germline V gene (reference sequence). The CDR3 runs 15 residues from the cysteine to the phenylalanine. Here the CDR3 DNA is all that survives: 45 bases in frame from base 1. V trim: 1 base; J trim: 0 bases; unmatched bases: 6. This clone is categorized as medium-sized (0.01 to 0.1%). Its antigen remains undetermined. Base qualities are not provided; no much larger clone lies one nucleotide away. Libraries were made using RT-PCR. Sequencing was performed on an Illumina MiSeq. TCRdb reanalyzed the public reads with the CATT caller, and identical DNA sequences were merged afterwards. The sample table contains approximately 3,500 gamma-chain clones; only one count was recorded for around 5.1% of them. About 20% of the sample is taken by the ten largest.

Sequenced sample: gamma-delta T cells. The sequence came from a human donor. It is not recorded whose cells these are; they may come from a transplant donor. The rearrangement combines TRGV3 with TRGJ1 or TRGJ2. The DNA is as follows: TGTGCCACCTGGGACAGTCCTTCGAATTATTATAAGAAACTCTTT. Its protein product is CATWDSPSNYYKKLF.